This T cell receptor (beta chain) was profiled in a study of cytomegalovirus exposure and HLA in healthy donors. With 60 Vbeta and 13 Jbeta primers, the PCR was carried out. Data came from immunoSEQ multiplex PCR; TCRdb stores just in-frame clones and leaves some out. This repertoire shows some 150,000 clones, around three quarters found once; its top ten account for less than 8%. This clone was counted a few times. Germline CDR1 MNHNS, CDR2 SASEGT. CDR3 length: 14 amino acids. With V trimmed by 6 bases and J by 2 bases, 4 bases remained unmatched. The source material was PBMCs. The chain recombines TRBV6-1 with TRBJ2-7; 10 bases map to TRBD1. The sequence came from a middle-aged woman in good health and CMV-seropositive. DNA of the CDR3: TGTGCCAGCAGATCGGGACAGGGGACCTACGAGCAGTACTTC. Translating it yields CASRSGQGTYEQYF.